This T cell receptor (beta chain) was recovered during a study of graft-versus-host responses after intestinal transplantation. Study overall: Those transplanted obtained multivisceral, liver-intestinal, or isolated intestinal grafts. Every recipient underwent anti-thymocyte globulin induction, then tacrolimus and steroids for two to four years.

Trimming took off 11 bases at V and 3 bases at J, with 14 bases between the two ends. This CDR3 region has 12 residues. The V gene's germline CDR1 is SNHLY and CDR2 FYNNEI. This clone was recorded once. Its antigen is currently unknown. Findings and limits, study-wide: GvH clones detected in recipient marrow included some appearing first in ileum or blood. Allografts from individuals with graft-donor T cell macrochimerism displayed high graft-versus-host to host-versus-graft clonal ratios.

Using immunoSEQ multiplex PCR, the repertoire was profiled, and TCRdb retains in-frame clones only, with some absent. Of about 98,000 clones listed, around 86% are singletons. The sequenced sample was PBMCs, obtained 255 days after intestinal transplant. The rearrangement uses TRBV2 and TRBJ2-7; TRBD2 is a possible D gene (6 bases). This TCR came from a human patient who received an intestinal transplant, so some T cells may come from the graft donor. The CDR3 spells CALNVRGYEQYF. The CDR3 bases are TGTGCCCTAAACGTGCGGGGCTACGAGCAGTACTTC.